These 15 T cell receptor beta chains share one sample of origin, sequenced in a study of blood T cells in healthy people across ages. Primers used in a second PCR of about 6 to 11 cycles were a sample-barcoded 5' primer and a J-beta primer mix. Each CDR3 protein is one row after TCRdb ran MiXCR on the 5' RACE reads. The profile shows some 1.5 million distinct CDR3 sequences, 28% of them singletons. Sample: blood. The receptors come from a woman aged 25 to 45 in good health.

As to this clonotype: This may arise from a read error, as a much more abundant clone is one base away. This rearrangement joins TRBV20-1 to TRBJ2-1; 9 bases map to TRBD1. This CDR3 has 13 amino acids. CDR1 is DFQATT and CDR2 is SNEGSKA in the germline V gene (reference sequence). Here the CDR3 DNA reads TGCAGTGCCAGAGGGGACAGGGTTGGTCCGCAGTTCTTC. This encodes CSARGDRVGPQFF.

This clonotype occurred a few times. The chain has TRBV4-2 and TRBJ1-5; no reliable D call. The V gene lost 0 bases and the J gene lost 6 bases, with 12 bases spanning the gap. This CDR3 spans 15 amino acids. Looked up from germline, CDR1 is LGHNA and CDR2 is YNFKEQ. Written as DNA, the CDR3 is TGTGCCAGCAGCCAAGAGGGGAGCCTTGGTCAGCCCCAGCATTTT. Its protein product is CASSQEGSLGQPQHF.

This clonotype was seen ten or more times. For the CDR3, the DNA is TGTGCCAGCAGTTACTTAGCAGATACGCAGTATTTT. Translation gives CASSYLADTQYF. The chain combines TRBV6-6 with TRBJ2-3, with D unclear. The V end lost 1 base, the J end lost 4 bases, and 3 bases lay between the germline ends. The CDR3 extends over 12 amino acids. Per the germline V gene, CDR1 is MNHNY and CDR2 is SVGAGI (reference sequence).

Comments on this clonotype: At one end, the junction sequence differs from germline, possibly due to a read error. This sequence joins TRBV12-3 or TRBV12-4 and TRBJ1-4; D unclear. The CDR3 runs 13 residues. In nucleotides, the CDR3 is TGTGCCAGCAGTTTTGGGCAGAATGAAAGACTGTTTTTT. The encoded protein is CASSFGQNERLFF.

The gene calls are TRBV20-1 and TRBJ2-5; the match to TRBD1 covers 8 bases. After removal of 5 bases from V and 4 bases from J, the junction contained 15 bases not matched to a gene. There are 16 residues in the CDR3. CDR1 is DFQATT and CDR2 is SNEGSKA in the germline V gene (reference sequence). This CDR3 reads CSAAAEAGGMRETQYF. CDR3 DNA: TGCAGTGCTGCCGCTGAGGCAGGGGGCATGCGAGAGACCCAGTACTTC.

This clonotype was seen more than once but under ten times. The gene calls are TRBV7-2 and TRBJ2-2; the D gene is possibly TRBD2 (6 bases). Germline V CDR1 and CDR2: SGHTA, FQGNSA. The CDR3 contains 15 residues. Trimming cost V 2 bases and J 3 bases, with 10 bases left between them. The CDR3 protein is CASSLLGDYTGELFF. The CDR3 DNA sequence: TGTGCCAGCAGCTTATTGGGGGACTACACCGGGGAGCTGTTTTTT. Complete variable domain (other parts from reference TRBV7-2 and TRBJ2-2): GAGVSQSPSNKVTEKGKDVELRCDPISGHTALYWYRQSLGQGLEFLIYFQGNSAPDKSGLPSDRFSAERTGGSVSTLTIQRTQQEDSAVYLCASSLLGDYTGELFFGEGSRLTVL.

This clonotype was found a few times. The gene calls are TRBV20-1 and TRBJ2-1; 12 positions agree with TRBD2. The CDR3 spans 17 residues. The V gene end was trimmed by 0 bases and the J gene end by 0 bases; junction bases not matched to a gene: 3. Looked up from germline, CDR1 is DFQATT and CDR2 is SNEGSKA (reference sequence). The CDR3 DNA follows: TGCAGTGCTAGAGAAGGACTAGCGGGGAGCTCCTACAATGAGCAGTTCTTC. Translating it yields CSAREGLAGSSYNEQFF.

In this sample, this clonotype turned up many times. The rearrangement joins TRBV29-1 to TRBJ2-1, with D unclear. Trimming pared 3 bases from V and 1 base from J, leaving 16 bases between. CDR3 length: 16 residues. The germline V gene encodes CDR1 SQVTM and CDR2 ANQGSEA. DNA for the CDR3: TGCAGCGTTGAGGGCCCAAGAACGCGGTCCTACAATGAGCAGTTCTTC. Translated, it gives CSVEGPRTRSYNEQFF.

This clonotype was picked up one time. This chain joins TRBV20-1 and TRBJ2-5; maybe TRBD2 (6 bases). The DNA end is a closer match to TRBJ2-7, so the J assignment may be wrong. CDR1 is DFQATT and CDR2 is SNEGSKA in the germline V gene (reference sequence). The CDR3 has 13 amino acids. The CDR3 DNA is TGCAGTGCCAGCGCTGGAGGGTCTTACGAGCAGTACTTC. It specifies CSASAGGSYEQYF.

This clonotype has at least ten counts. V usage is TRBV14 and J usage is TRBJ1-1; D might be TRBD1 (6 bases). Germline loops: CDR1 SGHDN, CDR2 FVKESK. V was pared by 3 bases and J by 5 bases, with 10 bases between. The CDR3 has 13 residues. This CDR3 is CASSQQGRTEAFF. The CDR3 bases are TGTGCCAGCAGCCAGCAGGGGCGGACTGAAGCTTTCTTT.

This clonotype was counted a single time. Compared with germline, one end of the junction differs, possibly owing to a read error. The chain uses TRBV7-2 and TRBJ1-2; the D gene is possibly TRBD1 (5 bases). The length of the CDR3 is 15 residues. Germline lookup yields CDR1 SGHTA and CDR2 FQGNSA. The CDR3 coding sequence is TGTGCCAGCAGCCCCCTTCGCTTCGGCAGGGAAGGCTGCACCTTC. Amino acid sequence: CASSPLRFGREGCTF.

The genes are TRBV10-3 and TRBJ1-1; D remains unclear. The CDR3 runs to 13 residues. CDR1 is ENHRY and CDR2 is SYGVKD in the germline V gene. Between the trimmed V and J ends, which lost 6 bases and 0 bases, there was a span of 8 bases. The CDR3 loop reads CAIRTSMNTEAFF. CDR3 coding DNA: TGTGCCATCAGAACAAGCATGAACACTGAAGCTTTCTTT.

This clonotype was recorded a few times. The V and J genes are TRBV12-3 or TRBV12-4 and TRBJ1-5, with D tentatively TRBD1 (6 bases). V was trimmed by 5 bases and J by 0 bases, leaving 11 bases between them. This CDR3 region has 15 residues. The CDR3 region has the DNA TGTGCCAGCAGTGGACAGATTTATAGCAATCAGCCCCAGCATTTT. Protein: CASSGQIYSNQPQHF.

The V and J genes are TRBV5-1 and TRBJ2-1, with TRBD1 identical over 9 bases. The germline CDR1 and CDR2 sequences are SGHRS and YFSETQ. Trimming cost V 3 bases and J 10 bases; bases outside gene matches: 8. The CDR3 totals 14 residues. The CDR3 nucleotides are TGCGCCAGCAGCTCCGGACAGGGGACCTACGAGCAGTTCTTC. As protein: CASSSGQGTYEQFF.

The CDR3: CASSPTEGTQYF. The CDR3 region has the DNA TGTGCCAGCAGCCCAACCGAAGGTACGCAGTATTTT. The V gene is TRBV9, the J gene TRBJ2-3; D unresolved. CDR1 SGDLS and CDR2 YYNGEE come from the germline V gene. Trimming shortened V by 4 bases and J by 8 bases, and 11 bases separated the two germline ends. The length of the CDR3 is 12 residues.